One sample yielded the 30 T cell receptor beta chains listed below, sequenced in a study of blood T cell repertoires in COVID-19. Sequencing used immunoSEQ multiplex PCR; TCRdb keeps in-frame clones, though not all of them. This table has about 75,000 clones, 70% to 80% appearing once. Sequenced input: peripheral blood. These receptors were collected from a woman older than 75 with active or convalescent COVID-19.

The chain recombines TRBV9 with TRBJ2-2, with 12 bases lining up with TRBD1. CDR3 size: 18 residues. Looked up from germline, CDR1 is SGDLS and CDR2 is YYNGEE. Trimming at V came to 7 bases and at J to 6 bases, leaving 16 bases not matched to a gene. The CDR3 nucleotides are TGTGCCAGCGGCCCCCCCCGCGGGACAGGGGGCCTTGCCGGGGAGCTGTTTTTT. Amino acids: CASGPPRGTGGLAGELFF.

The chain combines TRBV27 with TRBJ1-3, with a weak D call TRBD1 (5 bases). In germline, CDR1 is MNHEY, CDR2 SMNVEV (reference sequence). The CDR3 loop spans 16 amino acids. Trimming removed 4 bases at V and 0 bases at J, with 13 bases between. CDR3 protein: CASSSQDNDSGNTIYF. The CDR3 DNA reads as TGTGCCAGCAGTTCCCAGGACAACGACTCTGGAAACACCATATATTTT.

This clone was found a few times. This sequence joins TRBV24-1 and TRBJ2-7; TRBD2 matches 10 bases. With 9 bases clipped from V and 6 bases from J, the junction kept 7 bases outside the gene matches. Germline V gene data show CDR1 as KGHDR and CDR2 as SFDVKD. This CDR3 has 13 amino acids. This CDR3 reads CATSGTSAGEQYF. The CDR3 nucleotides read TGTGCCACCTCCGGGACTAGCGCAGGCGAGCAGTACTTC.

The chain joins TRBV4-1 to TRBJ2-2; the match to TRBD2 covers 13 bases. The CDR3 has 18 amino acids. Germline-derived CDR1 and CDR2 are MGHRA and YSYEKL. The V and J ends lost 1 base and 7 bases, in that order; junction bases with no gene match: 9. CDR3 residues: CASSQGPGLAGAIGELFF. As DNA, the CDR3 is TGCGCCAGCAGCCAAGGCCCCGGACTAGCGGGAGCAATCGGGGAGCTGTTTTTT.

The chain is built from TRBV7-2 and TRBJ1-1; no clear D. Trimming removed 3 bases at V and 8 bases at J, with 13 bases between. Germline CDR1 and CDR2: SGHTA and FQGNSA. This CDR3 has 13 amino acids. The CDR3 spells CASSFDWTGEAFF. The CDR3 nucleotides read TGTGCCAGCAGCTTCGACTGGACGGGAGAAGCTTTCTTT. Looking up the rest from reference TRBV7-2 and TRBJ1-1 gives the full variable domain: GAGVSQSPSNKVTEKGKDVELRCDPISGHTALYWYRQSLGQGLEFLIYFQGNSAPDKSGLPSDRFSAERTGGSVSTLTIQRTQQEDSAVYLCASSFDWTGEAFFGQGTRLTVV.

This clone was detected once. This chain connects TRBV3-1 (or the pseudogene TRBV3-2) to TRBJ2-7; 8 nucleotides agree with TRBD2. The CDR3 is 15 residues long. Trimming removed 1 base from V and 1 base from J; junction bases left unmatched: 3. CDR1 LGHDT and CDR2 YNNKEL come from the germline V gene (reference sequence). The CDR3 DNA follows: TGTGCCAGCAGCCAAGGACTAGCGAAATCCTACGAGCAGTACTTC. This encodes CASSQGLAKSYEQYF.

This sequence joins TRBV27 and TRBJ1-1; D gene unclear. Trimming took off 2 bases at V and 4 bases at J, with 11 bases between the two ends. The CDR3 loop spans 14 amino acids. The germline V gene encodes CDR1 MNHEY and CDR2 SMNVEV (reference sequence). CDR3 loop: CASSLGSAGTEAFF. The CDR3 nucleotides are TGTGCCAGCAGTTTAGGTTCCGCGGGCACTGAAGCTTTCTTT.

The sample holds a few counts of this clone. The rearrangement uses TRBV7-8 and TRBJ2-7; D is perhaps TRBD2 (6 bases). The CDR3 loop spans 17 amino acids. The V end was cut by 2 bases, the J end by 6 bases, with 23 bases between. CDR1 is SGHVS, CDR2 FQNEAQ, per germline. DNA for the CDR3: TGTGCCAGCAGCTTAACAGCTCCGGGACTCTTTTTGGGCGAGCAGTACTTC. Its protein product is CASSLTAPGLFLGEQYF.

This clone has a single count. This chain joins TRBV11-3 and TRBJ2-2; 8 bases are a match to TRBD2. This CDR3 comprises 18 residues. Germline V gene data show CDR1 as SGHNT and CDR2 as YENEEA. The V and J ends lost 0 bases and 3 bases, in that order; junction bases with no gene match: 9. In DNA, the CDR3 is TGTGCCAGCAGCTTAGATTACCCTGGACTAGCCCACACCGGGGAGCTGTTTTTT. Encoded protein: CASSLDYPGLAHTGELFF.

The CDR3 reads CASSLSRGSIGELFF. CDR3 DNA sequence: TGTGCCAGCAGCTTATCCCGCGGCTCGATCGGGGAGCTGTTTTTT. This chain connects TRBV7-2 to TRBJ2-2; D gene ambiguous. This CDR3 is 15 amino acids long. V gave up 2 bases and J gave up 7 bases, with 14 bases separating them. Germline V gene sequence: CDR1 SGHTA, CDR2 FQGNSA. The whole variable domain, remainder taken from reference TRBV7-2 and TRBJ2-2, is GAGVSQSPSNKVTEKGKDVELRCDPISGHTALYWYRQSLGQGLEFLIYFQGNSAPDKSGLPSDRFSAERTGGSVSTLTIQRTQQEDSAVYLCASSLSRGSIGELFFGEGSRLTVL.

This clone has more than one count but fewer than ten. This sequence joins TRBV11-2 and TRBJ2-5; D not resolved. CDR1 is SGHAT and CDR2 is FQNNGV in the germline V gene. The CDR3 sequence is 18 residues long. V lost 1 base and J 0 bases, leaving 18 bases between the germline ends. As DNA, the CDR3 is TGTGCCAGCAGCTTAGGAAGTTTTAACGATCGGTACCAAGAGACCCAGTACTTC. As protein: CASSLGSFNDRYQETQYF.

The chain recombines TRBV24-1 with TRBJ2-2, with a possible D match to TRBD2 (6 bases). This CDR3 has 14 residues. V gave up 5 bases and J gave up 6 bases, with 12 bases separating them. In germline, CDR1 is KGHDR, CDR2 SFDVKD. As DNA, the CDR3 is TGTGCCACCAGTGGGACTGGGGAGGCCGGGGAGCTGTTTTTT. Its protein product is CATSGTGEAGELFF.

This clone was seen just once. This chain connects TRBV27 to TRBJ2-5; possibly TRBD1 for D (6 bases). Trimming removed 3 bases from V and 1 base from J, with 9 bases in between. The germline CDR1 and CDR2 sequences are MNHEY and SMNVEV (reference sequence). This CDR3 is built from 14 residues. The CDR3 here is CASSLLGAQETQYF. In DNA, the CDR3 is TGTGCCAGCAGTTTGCTGGGGGCCCAAGAGACCCAGTACTTC.

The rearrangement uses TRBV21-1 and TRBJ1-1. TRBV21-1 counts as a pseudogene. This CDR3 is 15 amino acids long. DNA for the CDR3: TGTGCCAGCAGCAAAGTTGTCGGGAGGGACACTGAAGCTTTCTTT. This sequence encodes CASSKVVGRDTEAFF.

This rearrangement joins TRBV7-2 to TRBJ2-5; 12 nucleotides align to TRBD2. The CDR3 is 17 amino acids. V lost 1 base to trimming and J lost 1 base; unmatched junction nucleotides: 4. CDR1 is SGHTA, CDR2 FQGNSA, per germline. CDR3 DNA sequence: TGTGCCAGCAGCTTAGGTGGGACTAGCGGGCTCCAAGAGACCCAGTACTTC. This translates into CASSLGGTSGLQETQYF.

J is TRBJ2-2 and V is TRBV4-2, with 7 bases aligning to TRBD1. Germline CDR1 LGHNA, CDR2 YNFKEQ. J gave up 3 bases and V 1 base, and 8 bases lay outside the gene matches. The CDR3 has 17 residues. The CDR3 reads CASSQAQGVRYTGELFF. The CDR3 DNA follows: TGTGCCAGCAGCCAAGCTCAGGGGGTCCGTTACACCGGGGAGCTGTTTTTT.

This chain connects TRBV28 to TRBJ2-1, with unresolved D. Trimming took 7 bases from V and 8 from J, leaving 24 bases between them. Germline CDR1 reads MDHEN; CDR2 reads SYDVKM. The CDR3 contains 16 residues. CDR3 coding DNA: TGTGCCAGCACCCCCATCGGATCTAGGTGGTCCGATGAGCAGTTCTTC. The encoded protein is CASTPIGSRWSDEQFF.

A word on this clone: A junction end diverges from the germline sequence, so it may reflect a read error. The CDR3 protein is CASSGQGSSNEQFF. The CDR3 DNA reads as TGTGCCAGTAGTGGCCAGGGTTCCTCCAATGAGCAGTTCTTC. The chain has TRBV19 and TRBJ2-1, with D perhaps matching TRBD1 (5 bases). Germline lookup yields CDR1 LNHDA and CDR2 SQIVND (reference sequence). The CDR3 has 14 residues.

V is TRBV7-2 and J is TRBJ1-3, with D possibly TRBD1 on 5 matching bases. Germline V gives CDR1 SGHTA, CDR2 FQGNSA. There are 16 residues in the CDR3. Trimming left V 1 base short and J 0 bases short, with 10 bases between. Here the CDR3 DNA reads TGTGCCAGCAGCTTAGTAGGGGTTGGCTCTGGAAACACCATATATTTT. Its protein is CASSLVGVGSGNTIYF.

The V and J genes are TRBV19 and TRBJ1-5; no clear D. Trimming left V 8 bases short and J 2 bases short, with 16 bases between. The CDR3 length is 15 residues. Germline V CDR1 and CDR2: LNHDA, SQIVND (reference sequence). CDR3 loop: CASGTGFLGNQPQHF. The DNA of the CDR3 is TGTGCCAGTGGAACGGGATTTTTGGGCAATCAGCCCCAGCATTTT.

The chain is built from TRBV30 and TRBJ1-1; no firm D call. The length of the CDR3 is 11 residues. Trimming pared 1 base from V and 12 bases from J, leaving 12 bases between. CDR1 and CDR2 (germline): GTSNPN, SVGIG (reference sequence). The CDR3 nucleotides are TGTGCCTGGAGTGATCGGGTTGGTCCTTTCTTT. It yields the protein CAWSDRVGPFF.

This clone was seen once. The CDR3 region is CASPLGTGAYEQYF. DNA for the CDR3: TGTGCCAGCCCCCTCGGTACGGGGGCCTACGAGCAGTACTTC. The gene calls are TRBV7-3 and TRBJ2-7; a weak D match, TRBD2 (6 bases). Looked up from germline, CDR1 is SGHTA and CDR2 is FQGTGA. The CDR3 is 14 residues long. The germline V and J ends were trimmed by 8 bases and 2 bases, with 16 bases remaining between them. Full variable domain (rest looked up from reference TRBV7-3 and TRBJ2-7): GAGVSQTPSNKVTEKGKYVELRCDPISGHTALYWYRQSLGQGPEFLIYFQGTGAADDSGLPNDRFFAVRPEGSVSTLKIQRTERGDSAVYLCASPLGTGAYEQYFGPGTRLTVT.

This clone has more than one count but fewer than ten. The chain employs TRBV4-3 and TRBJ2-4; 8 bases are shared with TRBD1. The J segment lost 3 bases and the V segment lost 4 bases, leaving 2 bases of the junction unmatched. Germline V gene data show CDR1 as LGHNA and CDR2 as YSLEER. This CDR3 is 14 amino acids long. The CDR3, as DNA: TGCGCCAGCAGCCCCGACAGGGGCAAAAACATTCAGTACTTC. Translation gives CASSPDRGKNIQYF.

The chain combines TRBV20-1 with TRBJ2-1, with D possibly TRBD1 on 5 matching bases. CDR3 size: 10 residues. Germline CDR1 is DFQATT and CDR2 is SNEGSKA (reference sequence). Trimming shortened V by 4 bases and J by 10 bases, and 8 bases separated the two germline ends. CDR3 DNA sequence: TGCAGTGCTATGTACAGGGAGCAGTTCTTC. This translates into CSAMYREQFF.

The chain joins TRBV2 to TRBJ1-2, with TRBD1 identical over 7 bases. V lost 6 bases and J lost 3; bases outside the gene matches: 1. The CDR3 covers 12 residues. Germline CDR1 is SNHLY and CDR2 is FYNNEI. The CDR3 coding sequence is TGTGCCAGCAGGGGACAGTACTATGGCTACACCTTC. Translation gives CASRGQYYGYTF.

The CDR3 spells CASSRYHRGEETQYF. CDR3 bases: TGTGCCAGCAGCCGCTACCACAGGGGCGAGGAGACCCAGTACTTC. This sequence joins TRBV4-2 and TRBJ2-5; 7 bases agree with TRBD1. The CDR3 is 15 residues long. CDR1 and CDR2 (germline): LGHNA, YNFKEQ. The J segment lost 5 bases and the V segment lost 4 bases, leaving 10 bases of the junction unmatched.

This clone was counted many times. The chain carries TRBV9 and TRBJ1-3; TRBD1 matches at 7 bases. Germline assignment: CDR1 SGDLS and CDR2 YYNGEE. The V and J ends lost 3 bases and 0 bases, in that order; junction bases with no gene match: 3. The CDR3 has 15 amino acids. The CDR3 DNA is TGTGCCAGCAGCGGGACAGGTGACTCTGGAAACACCATATATTTT. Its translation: CASSGTGDSGNTIYF.

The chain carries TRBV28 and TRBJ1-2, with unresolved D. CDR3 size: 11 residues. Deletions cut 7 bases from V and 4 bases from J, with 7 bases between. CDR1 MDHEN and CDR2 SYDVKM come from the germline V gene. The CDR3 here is CASTSGYGYTF. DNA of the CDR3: TGTGCCAGCACGAGTGGCTATGGCTACACCTTC.

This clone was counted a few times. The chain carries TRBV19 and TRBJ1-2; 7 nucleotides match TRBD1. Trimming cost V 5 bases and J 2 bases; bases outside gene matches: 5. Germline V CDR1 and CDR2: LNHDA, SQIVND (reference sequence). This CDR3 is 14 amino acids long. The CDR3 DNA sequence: TGTGCCAGTAGTTTCTTGACAGGGAACTATGGCTACACCTTC. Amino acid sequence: CASSFLTGNYGYTF.

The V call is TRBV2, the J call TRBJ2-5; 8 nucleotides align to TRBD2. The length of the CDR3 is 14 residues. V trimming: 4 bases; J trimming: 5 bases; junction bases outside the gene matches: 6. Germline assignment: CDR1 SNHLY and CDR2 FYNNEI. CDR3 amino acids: CASSAGGVSETQYF. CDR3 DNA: TGTGCCAGCAGTGCCGGGGGGGTCTCTGAGACCCAGTACTTC.